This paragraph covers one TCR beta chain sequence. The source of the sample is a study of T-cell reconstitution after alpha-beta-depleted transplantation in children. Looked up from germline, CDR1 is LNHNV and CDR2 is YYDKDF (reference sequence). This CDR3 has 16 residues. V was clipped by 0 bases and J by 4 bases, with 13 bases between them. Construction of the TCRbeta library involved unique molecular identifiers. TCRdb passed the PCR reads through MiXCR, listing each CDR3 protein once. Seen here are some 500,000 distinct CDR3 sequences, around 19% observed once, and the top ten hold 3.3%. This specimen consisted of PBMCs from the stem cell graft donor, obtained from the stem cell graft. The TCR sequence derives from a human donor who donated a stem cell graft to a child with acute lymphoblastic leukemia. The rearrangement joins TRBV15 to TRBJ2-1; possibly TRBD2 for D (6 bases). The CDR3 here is CATSRDGGTFYNEQFF. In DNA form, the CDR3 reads TGTGCCACCAGCAGAGATGGCGGGACCTTTTACAATGAGCAGTTCTTC.